This TCR beta chain comes out of a study of blood T cell repertoires in COVID-19. This CDR3 has 16 residues. Sequencing used immunoSEQ multiplex PCR; TCRdb keeps in-frame clones, though not all of them. The sample carries roughly 64,000 clones, more than 65% recorded once. Source material: peripheral blood. This chain uses TRBV12-1 with TRBJ2-3; TRBD2 is the table's D call, not checked against the DNA. TRBV12-1 is noted as a pseudogene. The sequence came from a woman aged 60 to 75 with acute or convalescent COVID-19. The CDR3 protein is CASSSGTSGGEDTQYF. CDR3 coding DNA: TGTGCCAGCAGCTCAGGGACTAGCGGGGGTGAGGATACGCAGTATTTT.